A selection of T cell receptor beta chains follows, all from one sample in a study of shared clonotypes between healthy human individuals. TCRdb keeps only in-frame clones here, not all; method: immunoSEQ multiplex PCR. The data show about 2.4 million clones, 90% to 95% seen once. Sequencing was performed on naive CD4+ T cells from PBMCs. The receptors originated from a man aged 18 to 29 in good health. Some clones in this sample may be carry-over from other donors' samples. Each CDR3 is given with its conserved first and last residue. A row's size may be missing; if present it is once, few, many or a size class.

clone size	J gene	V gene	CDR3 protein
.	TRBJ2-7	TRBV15	CATSLHNLPYEQYF
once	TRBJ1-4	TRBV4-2	CASSQENRGSVWAEKLFF
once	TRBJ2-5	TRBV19	CASSIGPLGGGQETQYF
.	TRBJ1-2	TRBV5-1	CASSSGAARPGQGIKYGYTF
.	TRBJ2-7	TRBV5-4	CASSSPGTGNYEQYF
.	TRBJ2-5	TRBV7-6	CASSPTRGETQYF
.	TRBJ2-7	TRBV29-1	CSVSGVYEQYF
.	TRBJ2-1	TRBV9	CASSGTSGYNEQFF
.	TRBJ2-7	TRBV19	CASSSATSGFYSYEQYF
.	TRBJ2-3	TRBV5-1	CASSFRTGRTQYF
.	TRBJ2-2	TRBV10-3	CAISEGGGAGELFF
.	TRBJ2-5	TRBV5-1	CASRRGEASETQYF
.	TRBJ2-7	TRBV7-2	CASSLGWREGAYEQYF
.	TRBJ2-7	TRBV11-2	CASSLDLAGPYEQYF
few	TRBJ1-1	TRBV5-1	CASSLMGETEAFF
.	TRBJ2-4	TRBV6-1	CASWTGGPKNIQYF
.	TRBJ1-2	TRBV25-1	CASSDGTGYDSNYGYTF
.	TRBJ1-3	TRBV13	CASSSKVTIYF
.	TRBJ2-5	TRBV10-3	CARRNRHPRSQETQYF
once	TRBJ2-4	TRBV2	CASSEALRIQYF
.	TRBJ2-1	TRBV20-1	CSARVNEQFF
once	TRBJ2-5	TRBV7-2	CASRKAGGPLETQYF
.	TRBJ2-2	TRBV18	CASSQKDAPYTGELFF
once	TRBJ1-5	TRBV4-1	CASSLGTGGQPQHF
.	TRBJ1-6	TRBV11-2	CASSQSGGALHF
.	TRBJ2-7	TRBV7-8	CASSHGQGDVSYEQYF
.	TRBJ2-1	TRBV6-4	CASSSAHSYNEQFF
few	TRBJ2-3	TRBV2	CASTAGDTQYF
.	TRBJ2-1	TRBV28	CASSLTRRSEFF
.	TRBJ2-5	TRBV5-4	CASSLALGPINQETQYF
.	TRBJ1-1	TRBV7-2	CASSYRSKSYRGLTEAFF
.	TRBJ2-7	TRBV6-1	CASSEGTELYEQYF
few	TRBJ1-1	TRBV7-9	CASSQGDNTEAFF
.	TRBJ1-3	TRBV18	CASSPPVGLGNTIYF
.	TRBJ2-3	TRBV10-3	CAIRAGGLTDTQYF
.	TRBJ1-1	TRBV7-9	CASSLFRGVDTEAFF
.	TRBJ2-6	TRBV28	CAPSGQPRTESSGANVLTF
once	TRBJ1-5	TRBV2	CASSRDRSSNQPQHF
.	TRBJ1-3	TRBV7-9	CASSQGQGARNSGNTIYF
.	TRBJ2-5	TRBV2	CASSAQIETQYF
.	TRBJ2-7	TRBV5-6	CASSLPGQVWREQYF
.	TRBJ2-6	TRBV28	CASSLNAGVVAGANVLTF
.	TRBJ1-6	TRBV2	CASKGQGLWSPLHF
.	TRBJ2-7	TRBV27	CASSSSGSSYEQYF
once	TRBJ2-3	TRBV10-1	CASSEGGGTDTQYF
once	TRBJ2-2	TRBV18	CASSPQWVANTGELFF
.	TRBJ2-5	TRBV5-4	CASSLGGQKETQYF